The rows below give T cell receptor beta chains drawn from one sample of a study of human T cells and chemical hapten exposure. TCRdb reprocessed the RACE reads via MiXCR and lists one record per CDR3 protein. The table includes more than 65,000 distinct CDR3 sequences, about 9.3% detected once. This specimen consisted of whole blood, obtained in connection with sensitization to the hapten diphenylcyclopropenone (DPC). These receptors all come from a woman aged 45-65 years with alopecia areata. Some clones in this sample may be carry-over from other donors' samples. CDR3s leave out the opening cysteine and the closing phenylalanine or tryptophan. The D gene is left open where the match is weak. A row's size may be missing; if present it is once, few, many or a size class.

many TRBD2 TRBJ2-7 TRBV20-1 SARGLVPYEQY
- - TRBJ1-4 TRBV28 ASSSGETNEKLF
- - TRBJ1-5 TRBV4-2 ASSQVADSNQPQH
many TRBD1 TRBJ1-6 TRBV2 ASSAAGGNSPLH
many - TRBJ2-6 TRBV11-2 ASTRTGGSGANVLT
few TRBD2 TRBJ2-7 TRBV11-3 ASSPGLAGLTEQY
many - TRBJ2-7 TRBV29-1 SVHRDYEQY
many TRBD1 TRBJ2-1 TRBV4-1 ASSHGQGPFNEQF
- TRBD1 TRBJ1-1 TRBV29-1 SEPRWGTGAF
- TRBD2 TRBJ2-3 TRBV20-1 RVAGGSTDTQY
many - TRBJ1-1 TRBV7-8 ASSLAGNTEAF
- TRBD1 TRBJ1-5 TRBV20-1 SATTGANQPQH
- - TRBJ2-4 TRBV7-3 ASSLSGDDIRY
few - TRBJ1-5 TRBV6-5 ASSAQGNVVNQPQH
- - TRBJ1-1 TRBV20-1 SARAGYSEAVF
many - TRBJ1-5 TRBV2 ASRAGPPNQPQH
few - TRBJ2-3 TRBV5-1 ASSSPAGEPTDTQY
few TRBD1 TRBJ2-7 TRBV29-1 SVERGPYEQY
many - TRBJ2-3 TRBV12-3/TRBV12-4 ASSLSRDTQY
few - TRBJ2-1 TRBV29-1 SVATGRLNEQF
many - TRBJ2-7 TRBV29-1 SGLDTSYEQY
- - TRBJ2-7 TRBV29-1 SVELTYEQY
many - TRBJ1-2 TRBV28 ASRTGPANYGYT
- - TRBJ2-3 TRBV5-1 ASSTGLRIQADTQY
few - TRBJ2-2 TRBV11-2 ASSLGLPNTGELF
few - TRBJ1-5 TRBV7-9 ASGGSSNQPQH
- TRBD2 TRBJ2-5 TRBV6-2/TRBV6-3 ASSYGKTSGRIGQETQY
- - TRBJ2-3 TRBV7-6 ASSVPGGQTDTQY
many - TRBJ1-2 TRBV7-2 ASSLVGTLQGHGYT
few - TRBJ2-7 TRBV20-1 SAFPGRLYEQY
- - TRBJ1-6 TRBV5-6 ASSVGPSSNSPLH
- - TRBJ2-5 TRBV5-1 ASSLEYETQY
- TRBD2 TRBJ2-7 TRBV9 ASSVNSGTTYEQY
- TRBD1 TRBJ2-1 TRBV2 ASSWDRGSYNEQF
few TRBD1 TRBJ1-1 TRBV12-3/TRBV12-4 ASSLGDRGNTEAF
- TRBD2 TRBJ2-1 TRBV6-5 ASSYRQRTLAGAYNEQF
few TRBD1 TRBJ2-2 TRBV28 ASLAPRGLTLANTGELF
many TRBD1 TRBJ2-3 TRBV4-1 ASSQDRGWGTDTQY
few TRBD2 TRBJ2-1 TRBV11-2 ASSSRTTSSEQF
few - TRBJ2-4 TRBV27 ASSLDRYSTQY
- - TRBJ2-2 TRBV10-2 ASSEGYLAGELF
many - TRBJ2-6 TRBV20-1 SATPTGANVLT
- - TRBJ2-5 TRBV18 ASSEPRGRQETQY
- TRBD1 TRBJ2-3 TRBV2 ASTSPDRGPDTQY
- - TRBJ2-3 TRBV4-3 ASSQDLVDTQY
few - TRBJ2-1 TRBV20-1 SARDPSGPSSDEQF
many - TRBJ1-1 TRBV2 ASPAHPARAGTEAF
- TRBD1 TRBJ1-1 TRBV10-2 ASRGQGPNTEAF
few - TRBJ2-3 TRBV7-2 ASSPGGPRTDTQY
few - TRBJ2-1 TRBV7-6 ASSSFLGASSYNEQF
- - TRBJ2-5 TRBV29-1 SVEVVAGETQY
- - TRBJ2-4 TRBV7-3 ASSLKGGSDQTKNIQY
few - TRBJ2-1 TRBV12-3/TRBV12-4 ASSGQRASPYNEQF
- - TRBJ1-6 TRBV2 ASSEGEPRNSPLH
few - TRBJ2-6 TRBV7-2 ASSLAVSGANVLT
- - TRBJ1-1 TRBV29-1 SVGVMNTEAF